Sequencing of this TCR beta chain was carried out in a study of blood T cell repertoires in COVID-19. Profiling relied on immunoSEQ multiplex PCR, and the TCRdb table lists in-frame clones only, not all of them. The sample has roughly 200,000 clones, about 83% seen once; the top ten hold 0.95% to 1.5%. The CDR3 spans 14 residues. V dropped 4 bases and J dropped 4 bases, with 11 bases sitting between them. From germline, CDR1 is LNHDA and CDR2 SQIVND (reference sequence). The table lists this clone with a few counts. The origin of this receptor is a woman younger than 45 with COVID-19, enrolled during active disease. This chain links TRBV19 with TRBJ1-5; tentatively, D is TRBD1 (5 bases). Specimen: peripheral blood. CDR3 residues: CASSNRLPNQPQHF. Here the CDR3 DNA reads TGTGCCAGTAGTAACAGGCTACCTAATCAGCCCCAGCATTTT.